The following is a T cell receptor beta chain sequence with its context. Antigen: not known. One end of the junction varies from germline; a read error may be responsible. This sample is drawn from a study of graft-versus-host responses after intestinal transplantation. Turning to the study itself: In this cohort, recipients had multivisceral, liver-intestinal, or isolated intestinal transplants. Induction using anti-thymocyte globulin, followed by tacrolimus and steroids for roughly 3 years, was given to all recipients.

Clones were sequenced by immunoSEQ multiplex PCR, and TCRdb holds only the in-frame ones, with some missing. The data contain about 78,000 clones, more than 75% of them seen just once; the ten biggest clones take up around 8%. Broader study findings: Peak levels of circulating GvH clones tracked with early post-transplant HvG declines.

This CDR3 is 13 amino acids long. The germline V gene encodes CDR1 SGHVS and CDR2 FNYEAQ. The J gene is TRBJ2-7, the V gene TRBV7-6; D gene ambiguous. The TCR sequence derives from a human donor who was the organ donor for an intestinal transplant. The sample in question was unstimulated CD8+ T cells sorted from spleen or lymph node cells, obtained before transplant. The CDR3 DNA sequence: TGTGCCAGCAGCCCCCAACTCTCCGACGAGCAGTACTTC. Protein: CASSPQLSDEQYF. The variable domain in full, with the rest retrieved from reference TRBV7-6 and TRBJ2-7, is GAGVSQSPRYKVTKRGQDVALRCDPISGHVSLYWYRQALGQGPEFLTYFNYEAQQDKSGLPNDRFSAERPEGSISTLTIQRTEQRDSAMYRCASSPQLSDEQYFGPGTRLTVT.